These 29 T cell receptor beta chains share one sample of origin, sequenced in a study of cytomegalovirus exposure and HLA in healthy donors. The PCR contained 60 Vbeta and 13 Jbeta primers. Method: immunoSEQ multiplex PCR; TCRdb's copy keeps in-frame clones and lacks some. Among fewer than 350,000 clones listed, 80% to 90% were seen once. Material: PBMCs. These receptor sequences come from a woman aged 18-35 years in good health and CMV-seronegative.

This clone was seen a few times. The chain uses TRBV25-1 and TRBJ1-1, with 7 bases identical to TRBD1. The length of the CDR3 is 12 residues. V dropped 4 bases and J dropped 8; count of bases not matched to a gene: 4. Germline loops: CDR1 MGHDK, CDR2 SYGVNS. The CDR3 bases are TGTGCCAGCAGTGTCCGCAGGGGGGAAGCTTTCTTT. Translation: CASSVRRGEAFF.

The chain links TRBV6-5 to TRBJ2-3; no reliable D call. Germline V lookup: CDR1 MNHEY, CDR2 SVGAGI. V lost 2 bases and J lost 0, with 12 bases in between. This CDR3 has 16 amino acids. The CDR3 nucleotides are TGTGCCAGCAGTTACACTATGATTGCCAGCACAGATACGCAGTATTTT. This gives the protein CASSYTMIASTDTQYF.

The J gene is TRBJ2-1, the V gene TRBV13, with D possibly TRBD2 on 6 matching bases. Germline CDR1 reads PRHDT; CDR2 reads FYEKMQ (reference sequence). The CDR3 is 14 amino acids. Trimming cost V 5 bases and J 3 bases, with 11 bases left between them. This CDR3 is CASSLARGYNEQFF. The DNA of the CDR3 is TGTGCCAGCAGCCTTGCGCGGGGCTACAATGAGCAGTTCTTC.

The chain links TRBV15 to TRBJ1-2, with 8 bases identical to TRBD1. V trimming: 3 bases; J trimming: 4 bases; junction bases outside the gene matches: 16. The CDR3 loop spans 18 amino acids. CDR1 is LNHNV and CDR2 is YYDKDF in the germline V gene (reference sequence). The CDR3 DNA is TGTGCCACCAGCAGTGCCTGGACCGTAACAGGGGGGGGCTATGGCTACACCTTC. Translation: CATSSAWTVTGGGYGYTF.

V is TRBV27 and J is TRBJ2-2, with D perhaps TRBD1 (5 bases). CDR3 length: 15 amino acids. With 4 bases removed from V and 3 bases from J, the gap between germline ends came to 12 bases. Germline CDR1 reads MNHEY; CDR2 reads SMNVEV (reference sequence). CDR3 sequence (DNA): TGTGCCAGCAGTTATAGGGGTCGGGACACCGGGGAGCTGTTTTTT. It is translated as CASSYRGRDTGELFF.

This chain joins TRBV27 and TRBJ2-6; D possibly corresponds to TRBD2 (6 bases). Trimming took off 6 bases at V and 10 bases at J, with 16 bases between the two ends. Germline V gene lookup returns CDR1 MNHEY and CDR2 SMNVEV (reference sequence). This CDR3 comprises 14 residues. For the CDR3, the DNA is TGTGCCAGCAGCCGCGGGGCCTTGGTAAACGTCCTGACTTTC. Protein sequence: CASSRGALVNVLTF.

The V and J genes are TRBV27 and TRBJ2-2, with TRBD1 matching 10 bases. This CDR3 is 14 amino acids long. In germline, CDR1 is MNHEY, CDR2 SMNVEV (reference sequence). V gave up 7 bases and J gave up 4 bases; unmatched junction bases: 3. The CDR3 reads CASTRDRGTGELFF. In DNA, the CDR3 is TGTGCCAGCACTCGGGACAGGGGCACCGGGGAGCTGTTTTTT.

The rearrangement uses TRBV9 and TRBJ1-5, with 7 bases fitting TRBD1. CDR1 is SGDLS, CDR2 YYNGEE, per germline. The CDR3 runs 14 residues. Trimming removed 3 bases from V and 6 bases from J; junction bases left unmatched: 6. In DNA, the CDR3 is TGTGCCAGCAGCGGGGGACAGCCAGGTCAGCCCCAGCATTTT. Translated: CASSGGQPGQPQHF.

The V gene is TRBV9, the J gene TRBJ1-2, with no clear D. CDR1 SGDLS and CDR2 YYNGEE come from the germline V gene. The V end lost 4 bases, the J end lost 5 bases, and 9 bases lay between the germline ends. This CDR3 region has 12 residues. The CDR3 DNA reads TGTGCCAGCAGCCCCGGGATATATGGCTACACCTTC. Translated, it gives CASSPGIYGYTF.

The genes are TRBV7-8 and TRBJ1-6; D perhaps matches TRBD1 (5 bases). The CDR3 sequence is 14 residues long. Between the trimmed V and J ends, which lost 3 bases and 5 bases, there was a span of 8 bases. From germline, CDR1 is SGHVS and CDR2 FQNEAQ. The CDR3 sequence is CASSFAGDNSPLHF. CDR3 sequence (DNA): TGTGCCAGCAGCTTCGCGGGGGATAATTCACCCCTCCACTTT.

Notes on this clone: One end of the junction does not line up with germline, which may come from a read error. V gene TRBV7-9 combines with J gene TRBJ2-5, with no clear D. Germline CDR1 reads SEHNR; CDR2 reads FQNEAQ (reference sequence). This CDR3 has 12 residues. CDR3 bases: TGTTCCAGCAGCTTTCGGGAAGAGACCCAGTACTTC. Translation gives CSSSFREETQYF.

CDR3 in DNA: TGTGCCAGCAGCGTTAGCCATGCCATCACCGCGAACACCGGGGAGCTGTTTTTT. Encoded protein: CASSVSHAITANTGELFF. The gene calls are TRBV9 and TRBJ2-2; D is uncertain. Looked up from germline, CDR1 is SGDLS and CDR2 is YYNGEE. V dropped 2 bases and J dropped 0 bases, with 17 bases sitting between them. This CDR3 contains 18 residues. The full variable domain, completed using reference TRBV9 and TRBJ2-2, is DSGVTQTPKHLITATGQRVTLRCSPRSGDLSVYWYQQSLDQGLQFLIQYYNGEERAKGNILERFSAQQFPDLHSELNLSSLELGDSALYFCASSVSHAITANTGELFFGEGSRLTVL.

The chain carries TRBV7-3 and TRBJ2-2; perhaps TRBD2 as D (6 bases). Germline V CDR1 and CDR2: SGHTA, FQGTGA. The CDR3 loop spans 14 amino acids. Trimming removed 5 bases from V and 4 bases from J, with 11 bases in between. In nucleotides, the CDR3 is TGTGCCAGCAGCCCCGGGGGTAGCACCGGGGAGCTGTTTTTT. This gives the protein CASSPGGSTGELFF. The whole variable domain, remainder taken from reference TRBV7-3 and TRBJ2-2, is GAGVSQTPSNKVTEKGKYVELRCDPISGHTALYWYRQSLGQGPEFLIYFQGTGAADDSGLPNDRFFAVRPEGSVSTLKIQRTERGDSAVYLCASSPGGSTGELFFGEGSRLTVL.

This sequence joins TRBV5-4 and TRBJ2-7; 11 nucleotides match TRBD1. With 4 bases clipped from V and 7 bases from J, the junction kept 16 bases outside the gene matches. The CDR3 extends over 17 amino acids. Germline V CDR1 and CDR2: SGHNT, YYREEE (reference sequence). CDR3 bases: TGTGCCAGCAGCAGCTATAAATCAGGACAGGGGGCACGGGAGCAGTACTTC. This encodes CASSSYKSGQGAREQYF.

This rearrangement joins TRBV18 to TRBJ1-1, with D possibly being TRBD1 (5 bases). Trimming stripped 6 bases from V and 1 base from J, with 9 bases between. From germline, CDR1 is KGHSH and CDR2 LQKENI. The CDR3 totals 13 residues. DNA of the CDR3: TGTGCCAGCTCGTGGGGGGAGAACACTGAAGCTTTCTTT. It codes for CASSWGENTEAFF.

This chain connects TRBV5-4 to TRBJ2-3; D is possibly TRBD2 (6 bases). Germline CDR1 SGHNT, CDR2 YYREEE (reference sequence). V gave up 4 bases and J gave up 2 bases, with 14 bases separating them. This CDR3 is 15 amino acids long. CDR3: CASSRGGVTTDTQYF. In DNA form, the CDR3 reads TGTGCCAGCAGCAGGGGCGGGGTTACCACAGATACGCAGTATTTT.

The gene calls are TRBV11-2 and TRBJ2-3; a possible D gene is TRBD2 (5 bases). This CDR3 region has 13 residues. Trimming left V 5 bases short and J 9 bases short, with 15 bases between. Germline V gene lookup returns CDR1 SGHAT and CDR2 FQNNGV. CDR3 residues: CASSVSDYVTQYF. CDR3 DNA: TGTGCCAGCAGCGTATCCGACTACGTAACGCAGTATTTT. Supplemented by reference TRBV11-2 and TRBJ2-3, the full variable domain reads EAGVAQSPRYKIIEKRQSVAFWCNPISGHATLYWYQQILGQGPKLLIQFQNNGVVDDSQLPKDRFSAERLKGVDSTLKIQPAKLEDSAVYLCASSVSDYVTQYFGPGTRLTVL.

This clone appeared once. This rearrangement joins TRBV14 to TRBJ2-5, with no clear D. Germline values: CDR1 SGHDN, CDR2 FVKESK. V lost 3 bases and J 1 base, leaving 6 bases between the germline ends. The CDR3 is made up of 13 amino acids. The CDR3 protein is CASSHEAQETQYF. CDR3 sequence (DNA): TGTGCCAGCAGCCACGAGGCCCAAGAGACCCAGTACTTC.

The chain carries TRBV29-1 and TRBJ1-2; D remains ambiguous. The CDR3 sequence is 13 residues long. Germline V gene sequence: CDR1 SQVTM, CDR2 ANQGSEA. The V end was cut by 2 bases, the J end by 6 bases, with 13 bases between. CDR3 nucleotides: TGCAGCGTTGAAAGCGGGTTGGGAGATGGCTACACCTTC. Translated, it gives CSVESGLGDGYTF.

V usage is TRBV6-6 and J usage is TRBJ2-7; TRBD2 matches 9 bases. Germline loops: CDR1 MNHNY, CDR2 SVGAGI (reference sequence). CDR3 length equals 16 residues. V was pared by 0 bases and J by 0 bases, with 3 bases of the junction left unmatched. The CDR3 here is CASSYSSSGASYEQYF. In nucleotides, the CDR3 is TGTGCCAGCAGTTACTCTTCTAGCGGGGCCTCCTACGAGCAGTACTTC.

The rearrangement links TRBV6-5 to TRBJ2-3, with 9 bases that match TRBD2. The germline CDR1 and CDR2 sequences are MNHEY and SVGAGI. The CDR3 is 16 residues long. Trimming at V came to 0 bases and at J to 3 bases, leaving 4 bases not matched to a gene. CDR3 protein: CASSYSIAGATDTQYF. In nucleotides, the CDR3 is TGTGCCAGCAGTTACTCGATAGCGGGGGCGACAGATACGCAGTATTTT.

The gene calls are TRBV7-2 and TRBJ2-1; 7 bases map to TRBD1. The J segment lost 7 bases and the V segment lost 1 base, leaving 7 bases of the junction unmatched. This CDR3 region has 15 residues. The V gene's germline CDR1 is SGHTA and CDR2 FQGNSA. The DNA for the CDR3 is TGTGCCAGCAGCTTAGTCGACTCCAGGGGGAATGAGCAGTTCTTC. Translating it yields CASSLVDSRGNEQFF.

The chain uses TRBV5-1 and TRBJ1-1; 7 positions match TRBD1. The germline CDR1 and CDR2 sequences are SGHRS and YFSETQ. The CDR3 totals 13 residues. Trimming took 4 bases from V and 3 from J; bases not matched to a gene: 3. The CDR3 region has the DNA TGCGCCAGCAGCATTACAGGGGACACTGAAGCTTTCTTT. Translating gives CASSITGDTEAFF.

The gene calls are TRBV27 and TRBJ2-2; maybe TRBD1 (5 bases). The germline V gene encodes CDR1 MNHEY and CDR2 SMNVEV (reference sequence). The CDR3 runs 16 residues. V lost 1 base, J lost 2 bases, and 11 bases lay in between. As DNA, the CDR3 is TGTGCCAGCAGTTTATACCTGGGGCACAACACCGGGGAGCTGTTTTTT. As protein: CASSLYLGHNTGELFF.

This chain uses TRBV19 with TRBJ2-5, with D unclear. With the DNA end fitting TRBJ2-7 better, the J assignment may be wrong. The CDR3 runs 14 residues. The V gene's germline CDR1 is LNHDA and CDR2 SQIVND (reference sequence). This CDR3 reads CASSIANRPYEQYF. In nucleotides, the CDR3 is TGTGCCAGTAGTATCGCGAACAGACCCTACGAGCAGTACTTC.

The chain couples TRBV5-4 to TRBJ2-3; 8 bases are a match to TRBD1. There are 16 residues in the CDR3. Trimming took 3 bases from V and 4 from J; bases not matched to a gene: 10. From germline, CDR1 is SGHNT and CDR2 YYREEE (reference sequence). The CDR3 DNA reads TGTGCCAGCAGCTCCCGACAGGGGTCGGAGTCAGATACGCAGTATTTT. As protein: CASSSRQGSESDTQYF.

The chain has TRBV5-4 and TRBJ2-1, with 9 bases lining up with TRBD1. The CDR3 has 16 residues. The trim removed 2 bases at V and 9 bases at J, leaving 12 bases unmatched. CDR1 is SGHNT and CDR2 is YYREEE in the germline V gene (reference sequence). CDR3 residues: CASSLPMARQGGEQFF. The CDR3 DNA is TGTGCCAGCAGCTTACCCATGGCCAGACAGGGGGGTGAGCAGTTCTTC.

Remarks on this clone: The sample holds other DNA sequences that translate to the same CDR3. This chain uses TRBV9 with TRBJ2-7; tentatively, D is TRBD2 (6 bases). The CDR3 contains 13 residues. The V end was cut by 2 bases, the J end by 0 bases, with 6 bases between. Germline CDR1 is SGDLS and CDR2 is YYNGEE. CDR3 DNA sequence: TGTGCCAGCAGCGTCGGGGGCTCCTACGAGCAGTACTTC. Translating gives CASSVGGSYEQYF.

V is TRBV6-7 and J is TRBJ1-5; TRBD1 matches 7 bases. TRBV6-7 is treated as an ORF (open reading frame) with a function not yet certain. Trimming removed 0 bases from V and 0 bases from J; junction bases left unmatched: 14. The CDR3 is made up of 20 amino acids. The CDR3 DNA reads as TGTGCCAGCAGTTACTCGTCGGGGACAGACCACGTTTATAGCAATCAGCCCCAGCATTTT. It is translated as CASSYSSGTDHVYSNQPQHF.